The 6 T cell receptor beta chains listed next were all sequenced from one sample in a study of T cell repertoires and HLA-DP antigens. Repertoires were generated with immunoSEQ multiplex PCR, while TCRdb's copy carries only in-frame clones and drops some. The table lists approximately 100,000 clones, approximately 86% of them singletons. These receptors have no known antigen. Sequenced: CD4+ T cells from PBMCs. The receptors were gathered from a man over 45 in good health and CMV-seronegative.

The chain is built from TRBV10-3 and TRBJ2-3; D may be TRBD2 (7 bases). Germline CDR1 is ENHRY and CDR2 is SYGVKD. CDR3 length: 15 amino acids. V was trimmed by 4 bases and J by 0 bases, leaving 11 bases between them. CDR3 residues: CAISGGGVSTDTQYF. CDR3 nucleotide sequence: TGTGCCATCAGTGGGGGGGGCGTGAGCACAGATACGCAGTATTTT.

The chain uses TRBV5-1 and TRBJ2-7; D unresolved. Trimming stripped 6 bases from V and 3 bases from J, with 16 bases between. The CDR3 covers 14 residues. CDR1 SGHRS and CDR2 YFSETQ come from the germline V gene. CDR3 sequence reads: CASTGSQNLYEQYF. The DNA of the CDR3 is TGCGCCAGCACCGGCAGTCAAAACCTCTACGAGCAGTACTTC.

The CDR3 bases are TGTGCCAGCACTCGTGGGGGGCTATGGAAAGATACGCAGTATTTT. Encoded protein: CASTRGGLWKDTQYF. The chain links TRBV7-2 to TRBJ2-3; D possibly matches TRBD1 or TRBD2 (6 bases each). The CDR3 covers 15 residues. Germline V gives CDR1 SGHTA, CDR2 FQGNSA. Trimming stripped 7 bases from V and 5 bases from J, with 19 bases between.

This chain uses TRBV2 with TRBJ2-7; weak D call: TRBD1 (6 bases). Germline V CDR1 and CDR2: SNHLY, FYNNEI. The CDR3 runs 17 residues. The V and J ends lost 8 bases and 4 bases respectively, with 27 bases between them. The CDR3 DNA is TGTGCCAGCTCTAACGGTCCGCACGGACAGTTAGATTACGAGCAGTACTTC. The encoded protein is CASSNGPHGQLDYEQYF.

The chain's CDR3 is CASSFSYQPQHF. CDR3 nucleotide sequence: TGTGCCAGCAGCTTTTCGTATCAGCCCCAGCATTTT. The chain joins TRBV7-2 to TRBJ1-5; D ambiguous. CDR1 SGHTA and CDR2 FQGNSA come from the germline V gene. The CDR3 is 12 amino acids. Trimming stripped 3 bases from V and 5 bases from J, with 5 bases between.

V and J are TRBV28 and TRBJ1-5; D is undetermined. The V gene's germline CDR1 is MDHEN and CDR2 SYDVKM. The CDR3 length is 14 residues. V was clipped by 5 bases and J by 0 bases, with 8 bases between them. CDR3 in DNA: TGTGCCAGCAGTCAAAGGGATAGCAATCAGCCCCAGCATTTT. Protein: CASSQRDSNQPQHF.